The 21 T cell receptor beta chains reported below all come from one sample, sequenced in a study of cytomegalovirus exposure and HLA in healthy donors. Primers: 60 Vbeta forward and 13 Jbeta reverse. Measured with immunoSEQ multiplex PCR; TCRdb has only the in-frame clones, and not every one. The sample lists roughly 110,000 clones; more than 65% were seen once. Material for sequencing was PBMCs. Every receptor here comes from a young man in good health and CMV-seronegative.

The gene calls are TRBV27 and TRBJ1-2; 8 bases fit TRBD1. The CDR3 is 12 amino acids. The V segment lost 3 bases and the J segment 10 bases; nucleotides outside the gene matches: 4. The germline V gene has CDR1 MNHEY and CDR2 SMNVEV (reference sequence). The CDR3 loop reads CASSFQGAPYTF. The CDR3 DNA follows: TGTGCCAGCAGTTTCCAGGGGGCTCCCTACACCTTC.

The chain is built from TRBV19 and TRBJ1-5; the D is unclear. The CDR3 has 13 amino acids. The V end lost 10 bases, the J end lost 3 bases, and 13 bases lay between the germline ends. Germline loops: CDR1 LNHDA, CDR2 SQIVND (reference sequence). CDR3 nucleotide sequence: TGTGCCACCTCCTCCCAGGACAATCAGCCCCAGCATTTT. This codes for CATSSQDNQPQHF.

As regards this clone: Other DNA sequences in this specimen translate into the identical CDR3. The chain carries TRBV19 and TRBJ1-2, with unresolved D. CDR3 size: 12 residues. Per the germline V gene, CDR1 is LNHDA and CDR2 is SQIVND (reference sequence). Trimming left V 5 bases short and J 2 bases short, with 6 bases between. CDR3 nucleotide sequence: TGTGCCAGTAGTCCAGGAAACTATGGCTACACCTTC. Its translation: CASSPGNYGYTF.

The CDR3 nucleotides are TGTGCCAGCAGTGACCAGGGTGCCTTCAATCAGCCCCAGCATTTT. Translation gives CASSDQGAFNQPQHF. The chain combines TRBV6-1 with TRBJ1-5; D is possibly TRBD1 (5 bases). The V gene's germline CDR1 is MNHNS and CDR2 SASEGT. Trimming removed 3 bases from V and 3 bases from J, with 12 bases in between. The CDR3 totals 15 residues.

This clone was detected only once. CDR3 DNA sequence: TGCAGCGTTGAAAGGAGCGGAGCCGGAGATACGCAGTATTTT. This translates into CSVERSGAGDTQYF. V usage is TRBV29-1 and J usage is TRBJ2-3, with D possibly TRBD2 on 5 matching bases. The CDR3 runs 14 residues. V lost 2 bases and J lost 5, with 14 bases in between. Germline V CDR1 and CDR2: SQVTM, ANQGSEA.

This clone was detected once. The chain combines TRBV7-9 with TRBJ1-1; possibly TRBD1 for D (5 bases). The germline V and J ends were trimmed by 5 bases and 1 base, with 17 bases remaining between them. This CDR3 comprises 16 residues. Per germline, CDR1 SEHNR and CDR2 FQNEAQ (reference sequence). The CDR3 coding sequence is TGTGCCAGCAGCCAACCACCGGGGGGGTCGAACACTGAAGCTTTCTTT. Its translation: CASSQPPGGSNTEAFF.

The genes are TRBV6-6 and TRBJ2-3; no definite D call. This CDR3 is 15 amino acids long. The germline V gene encodes CDR1 MNHNY and CDR2 SVGAGI (reference sequence). Trimming took 2 bases from V and 0 from J, leaving 9 bases between them. This CDR3 reads CASSYTTPSTDTQYF. The CDR3 nucleotides are TGTGCCAGCAGTTACACTACCCCTAGCACAGATACGCAGTATTTT.

The chain employs TRBV6-5 and TRBJ1-1; a weak D match, TRBD1 (6 bases). Deletions cut 5 bases from V and 11 bases from J, with 24 bases between. This CDR3 has 15 residues. Germline values: CDR1 MNHEY, CDR2 SVGAGI. The CDR3 DNA reads as TGTGCCAGCAGTGTCAGAATGGGGGCGGGCCCTGCTGCTTTCTTT. Translating it yields CASSVRMGAGPAAFF.

The genes are TRBV7-2 and TRBJ1-2, with a tentative D call TRBD1 (6 bases). Per germline, CDR1 SGHTA and CDR2 FQGNSA. V was cut by 5 bases and J by 6 bases, with 19 bases left in between. The CDR3 contains 15 residues. The CDR3 DNA reads as TGTGCCAGCAGCCCAAATGTGGGGGGGCACAATGGCTACACCTTC. Its translation: CASSPNVGGHNGYTF. The entire variable domain, with the rest obtained from reference TRBV7-2 and TRBJ1-2, is as follows: GAGVSQSPSNKVTEKGKDVELRCDPISGHTALYWYRQSLGQGLEFLIYFQGNSAPDKSGLPSDRFSAERTGGSVSTLTIQRTQQEDSAVYLCASSPNVGGHNGYTFGSGTRLTVV.

The chain couples TRBV19 to TRBJ1-1; no clear D gene. Germline lookup yields CDR1 LNHDA and CDR2 SQIVND (reference sequence). The CDR3 covers 13 residues. The V gene lost 8 bases and the J gene lost 1 base, with 11 bases spanning the gap. This CDR3 reads CASVEAGNTEAFF. CDR3 DNA: TGTGCCAGTGTTGAGGCCGGGAACACTGAAGCTTTCTTT.

This clone was observed once. The rearrangement links TRBV5-5 to TRBJ2-5, with 8 nucleotides matching TRBD1. V dropped 4 bases and J dropped 5; count of bases not matched to a gene: 1. The CDR3 is made up of 12 amino acids. CDR1 is SGHKS, CDR2 YYEKEE, per germline (reference sequence). The CDR3 nucleotides read TGTGCCAGCAGCCACAGGGGGGAGACCCAGTACTTC. This sequence encodes CASSHRGETQYF. The variable domain in full, with the rest retrieved from reference TRBV5-5 and TRBJ2-5, is DAGVTQSPTHLIKTRGQQVTLRCSPISGHKSVSWYQQVLGQGPQFIFQYYEKEERGRGNFPDRFSARQFPNYSSELNVNALLLGDSALYLCASSHRGETQYFGPGTRLLVL.

To note about this clone: This same CDR3 is encoded by further DNA sequences in the sample. The CDR3: CASSRRVSEAFF. In DNA, the CDR3 is TGTGCCAGCAGTCGTCGGGTGAGTGAAGCTTTCTTT. This chain connects TRBV28 to TRBJ1-1; D gene ambiguous. This CDR3 contains 12 residues. Germline assignment: CDR1 MDHEN and CDR2 SYDVKM. Trimming stripped 5 bases from V and 7 bases from J, with 11 bases between. Full variable domain (missing parts from reference TRBV28 and TRBJ1-1): DVKVTQSSRYLVKRTGEKVFLECVQDMDHENMFWYRQDPGLGLRLIYFSYDVKMKEKGDIPEGYSVSREKKERFSLILESASTNQTSMYLCASSRRVSEAFFGQGTRLTVV.

The CDR3 region has the DNA TGTGCCACCAGGGAGAGGGCTGATCGAGGCGAGCAGTACTTC. Its translation is CATRERADRGEQYF. The chain has TRBV6-1 and TRBJ2-7, with D perhaps given as TRBD1 or TRBD2 (5 bases each). CDR1 MNHNS and CDR2 SASEGT come from the germline V gene. The CDR3 is 14 residues long. V lost 10 bases to trimming and J lost 6 bases, with 22 bases between them.

The gene calls are TRBV30 and TRBJ1-3; D unclear. The CDR3 runs 11 residues. Germline-derived CDR1 and CDR2 are GTSNPN and SVGIG (reference sequence). V was clipped by 5 bases and J by 10 bases, with 12 bases between them. CDR3 DNA sequence: TGTGCCTGGGGCGCAGGCCCGACCATATATTTT. The encoded protein is CAWGAGPTIYF.

In regard to this clone: Different DNA sequences within this sample yield the same CDR3. The chain uses TRBV28 and TRBJ2-7, with D possibly being TRBD1 (5 bases). Germline CDR1 is MDHEN and CDR2 is SYDVKM. Trimming removed 3 bases from V and 7 bases from J, with 7 bases in between. This CDR3 region has 11 residues. The CDR3 coding sequence is TGTGCCAGCAGTTTGGGGCGGGAGCAGTACTTC. Protein: CASSLGREQYF.

J is TRBJ1-1 and V is TRBV30, with a possible D match to TRBD1 (6 bases). CDR3 size: 15 residues. V was pared by 0 bases and J by 1 base, with 12 bases between. Germline CDR1 and CDR2: GTSNPN and SVGIG (reference sequence). For the CDR3, the DNA is TGTGCCTGGAGTGTTCGGGGACAACAGAACACTGAAGCTTTCTTT. Amino acid sequence: CAWSVRGQQNTEAFF.

This chain joins TRBV11-3 and TRBJ2-2; D is ambiguous. The CDR3 consists of 15 residues. The germline V and J ends were trimmed by 3 bases and 0 bases, with 8 bases remaining between them. Germline V gives CDR1 SGHNT, CDR2 YENEEA. CDR3 bases: TGTGCCAGCAGCTTCGACAACACGAACACCGGGGAGCTGTTTTTT. Translation: CASSFDNTNTGELFF. The whole variable domain, remainder taken from reference TRBV11-3 and TRBJ2-2, is EAGVVQSPRYKIIEKKQPVAFWCNPISGHNTLYWYLQNLGQGPELLIRYENEEAVDDSQLPKDRFSAERLKGVDSTLKIQPAELGDSAVYLCASSFDNTNTGELFFGEGSRLTVL.

The chain combines TRBV30 with TRBJ2-7; TRBD2 might be the D (6 bases). Germline lookup yields CDR1 GTSNPN and CDR2 SVGIG (reference sequence). The V and J ends lost 0 bases and 8 bases respectively, with 20 bases between them. The CDR3 is 15 residues long. The CDR3 loop is CAWSVLGGRTPKQYF. CDR3 sequence (DNA): TGTGCCTGGAGTGTACTCGGTGGGAGGACTCCCAAGCAGTACTTC.

On this clone itself: This sample includes further DNA sequences coding for the same CDR3. The chain links TRBV9 to TRBJ1-2, with D maybe TRBD1 (5 bases). The CDR3 is made up of 12 amino acids. The V gene's germline CDR1 is SGDLS and CDR2 YYNGEE. With 3 bases removed from V and 5 bases from J, the gap between germline ends came to 8 bases. The CDR3 region is CASSARGYGYTF. The CDR3 region has the DNA TGTGCCAGCAGCGCACGGGGGTATGGCTACACCTTC.

This chain links TRBV7-9 with TRBJ2-7, with 9 bases fitting TRBD1. This CDR3 is 15 amino acids long. The V and J ends lost 5 bases and 3 bases, in that order; junction bases with no gene match: 8. Germline assignment: CDR1 SEHNR and CDR2 FQNEAQ (reference sequence). The chain's CDR3 is CASSPRQGERYEQYF. In nucleotides, the CDR3 is TGTGCCAGCAGCCCTAGACAGGGGGAACGCTACGAGCAGTACTTC.

The chain couples TRBV2 to TRBJ2-2; TRBD2 agrees at 10 bases. CDR3 length equals 22 residues. J gave up 5 bases and V 3 bases, and 24 bases lay outside the gene matches. Germline lookup yields CDR1 SNHLY and CDR2 FYNNEI. In DNA, the CDR3 is TGTGCCAGCAGTGATCTTCTACGGACTAGCGGAACCTCAACTCGGGGGACCGGGGAGCTGTTTTTT. Encoded protein: CASSDLLRTSGTSTRGTGELFF.